This TCR beta chain was retrieved from a study of radiotherapy plus CTLA-4 blockade in lung cancer. TCRdb's copy holds only in-frame clones and misses some; the assay was immunoSEQ multiplex PCR. Of 70,000 to 85,000 clones listed, 70% to 85% are singletons. Sequenced here: peripheral blood, sampled from a patient treated with radiotherapy plus ipilimumab. The source is a human donor with non-small cell lung cancer whose response to radiotherapy plus ipilimumab could not be evaluated.

The CDR3, as DNA: TGTGCCAGCAGCTTGTTTACAGGGGCCCAGAACACTGAAGCTTTCTTT. Translated, it gives CASSLFTGAQNTEAFF. The chain uses TRBV5-6 and TRBJ1-1, with 7 nucleotides matching TRBD1. The CDR3 is 16 amino acids. The V segment lost 1 base and the J segment 1 base; nucleotides outside the gene matches: 7. Germline loops: CDR1 SGHDT, CDR2 YYEEEE.